A selection of T cell receptor beta chains follows, all from one sample in a study of T cells after yellow fever vaccination. TCRdb re-called the 5' RACE reads with MiXCR, one entry per CDR3 protein. The table has some 100,000 distinct CDR3 sequences, roughly 9% seen once. Here the sequenced sample was CD8+ T cells not binding an NS4B(214-222) dextramer, sorted from PBMCs, taken around 15 days after the first yellow fever vaccination. The receptors originated from a man between 18 and 29 years old who received the YFV17D yellow fever vaccine. CDR3s include the opening cysteine and the closing phenylalanine or tryptophan. D genes are given only for firm matches. The size entry is marked missing in some rows and otherwise reads once, few, many or a size class.

D gene | J gene | clone size | V gene | CDR3 DNA | CDR3 protein
- | TRBJ2-2 | many | TRBV15 | TGTGCCACCAGCAGAGGCACGCTTCCCACCGGGGAGCTGTTTTTT | CATSRGTLPTGELFF
- | TRBJ1-1 | - | TRBV12-3/TRBV12-4 | TGTGCCAGCAGCGACCCAGGACAGTCCAACACTGAAGCTTTCTTT | CASSDPGQSNTEAFF
- | TRBJ2-7 | - | TRBV12-3/TRBV12-4 | TGTGCCAGCAGCAAAAGGGTCTACGAGCAGTACTTC | CASSKRVYEQYF
- | TRBJ2-1 | few | TRBV12-3/TRBV12-4 | TGTGCCAGCAGTTTGGTCCGGGGCCAGCAGTTCTTC | CASSLVRGQQFF
TRBD2 | TRBJ2-3 | - | TRBV27 | TGTGCCAGCAGCCTTAGCGGGTCTGGCACAGATACGCAGTATTTT | CASSLSGSGTDTQYF
- | TRBJ2-1 | few | TRBV12-3/TRBV12-4 | TGTGCCAGCAGATTCCCCCGGACCACCAATGAGCAGTTCTTC | CASRFPRTTNEQFF
- | TRBJ2-2 | - | TRBV4-3 | TGCGCCAGCAGCCGGTCGGGGGCCGACACCGGGGAGCTGTTTTTT | CASSRSGADTGELFF
- | TRBJ2-5 | - | TRBV11-2 | TGTGCCAGCACCCATACCGAGATGGGGGAGACCCAGTACTTC | CASTHTEMGETQYF
- | TRBJ2-5 | few | TRBV4-1 | TGCGCCAGCAGCCAAGATGGGCTAGGGGGGCATCAGGAGACCCAGTACTTC | CASSQDGLGGHQETQYF
- | TRBJ2-5 | - | TRBV30 | TGTGCCTCGAAAACAGCGTGGGGCCAAGAGACCCAGTACTTC | CASKTAWGQETQYF
- | TRBJ1-1 | few | TRBV5-1 | TGCGCCAGCAGCTTGCAGTGGGAGAACACTGAAGCTTTCTTT | CASSLQWENTEAFF
- | TRBJ2-2 | many | TRBV6-5 | TGTGCCAGCAGTTACATTAGTGGGGCAAACACCGGGGAGCTGTTTTTT | CASSYISGANTGELFF
TRBD1 | TRBJ1-1 | few | TRBV10-3 | TGTGCCATCAACGGACAGGGTGAGGACACTGAAGCTTTCTTT | CAINGQGEDTEAFF
- | TRBJ2-1 | few | TRBV4-1 | TGCGCCAGCAGCCAAGAAGGCGACAGACGCGAGCAGTTCTTC | CASSQEGDRREQFF
TRBD1 | TRBJ1-2 | - | TRBV27 | TGTGCCAGCAGGCGGACAGGGGATGGCTACACCTTC | CASRRTGDGYTF
- | TRBJ2-7 | - | TRBV7-2 | TGTGCCAGCAGCTGGGAGGGACACTCCTACGAGCAGTACTTC | CASSWEGHSYEQYF
- | TRBJ2-7 | - | TRBV7-6 | TGTGCCAGCAGCTTAGCGCAGGGTTTGTACGAGCAGTACTTC | CASSLAQGLYEQYF
- | TRBJ1-6 | few | TRBV29-1 | TGCAGCGTGGGGGCAGATAGAAATTCACCCCTCCACTTT | CSVGADRNSPLHF
TRBD2 | TRBJ2-5 | few | TRBV15 | TGTGCCACCAGCACCTCGGGTGGGGGACTAGCGAAAGAAGAGACCCAGTACTTC | CATSTSGGGLAKEETQYF
- | TRBJ2-5 | - | TRBV4-1 | TGCGCCAGCAGCCAGATTACCGGGCCGACGGGAGAGACCCAGTACTTC | CASSQITGPTGETQYF
TRBD2 | TRBJ2-3 | many | TRBV2 | TGTGCCAGCAGTGAATCCCCCAGCGGGGGGGCGTATACGCAGTATTTT | CASSESPSGGAYTQYF
- | TRBJ1-1 | few | TRBV29-1 | TGCAGCGTTGTGAAAAGGGGAACTGAAGCTTTCTTT | CSVVKRGTEAFF
TRBD1 | TRBJ1-1 | few | TRBV11-2 | TGTGCCAGCAGCTTGTTAATGGTTCTCGGGGACAGGGCGAACACTGAAGCTTTCTTT | CASSLLMVLGDRANTEAFF
TRBD1 | TRBJ2-4 | many | TRBV6-1 | TGTGCCAGCAGTGAAGCGCAGGGGACAGGGGGCGACATTCAGTACTTC | CASSEAQGTGGDIQYF
- | TRBJ2-5 | many | TRBV15 | TGTGCCACCAGCAGAGATTGGAGGGAGACCCAGTACTTC | CATSRDWRETQYF
- | TRBJ2-7 | few | TRBV15 | TGTGCCACCAGCAGAGTGCCGAGCTCCTACGAGCAGTACTTC | CATSRVPSSYEQYF
- | TRBJ1-5 | - | TRBV5-1 | TGCGCCAGCAGCTTGTATCCGGGTTCTGTCCAGCCCCAGCATTTT | CASSLYPGSVQPQHF
TRBD1 | TRBJ2-3 | - | TRBV6-1 | TGTGCCAGCAGAGACGGGACAGGGGATACAGATACGCAGTATTTT | CASRDGTGDTDTQYF
- | TRBJ1-1 | - | TRBV11-3 | TGTGCCAGCAGCTCCCCCCGGGCAGGGCCAATGAACACTGAAGCTTTCTTT | CASSSPRAGPMNTEAFF
- | TRBJ1-6 | - | TRBV28 | TGTGCCAGCACCGCGGGGGGTCGGTCACCCCTCCACTTT | CASTAGGRSPLHF
- | TRBJ2-1 | - | TRBV4-3 | TGCGCCAGCAGCCATGCCGACGGGAATGAGCAGTTCTTC | CASSHADGNEQFF
- | TRBJ1-1 | many | TRBV29-1 | TGCAGCGTAGTGCCCGTGGGGGGCTCTGAAGCTTTCTTT | CSVVPVGGSEAFF
- | TRBJ2-5 | few | TRBV6-1 | TGTGCCAGCAGTGAACAGAGCGGGACAGGAACGGGAGAGACCCAGTACTTC | CASSEQSGTGTGETQYF